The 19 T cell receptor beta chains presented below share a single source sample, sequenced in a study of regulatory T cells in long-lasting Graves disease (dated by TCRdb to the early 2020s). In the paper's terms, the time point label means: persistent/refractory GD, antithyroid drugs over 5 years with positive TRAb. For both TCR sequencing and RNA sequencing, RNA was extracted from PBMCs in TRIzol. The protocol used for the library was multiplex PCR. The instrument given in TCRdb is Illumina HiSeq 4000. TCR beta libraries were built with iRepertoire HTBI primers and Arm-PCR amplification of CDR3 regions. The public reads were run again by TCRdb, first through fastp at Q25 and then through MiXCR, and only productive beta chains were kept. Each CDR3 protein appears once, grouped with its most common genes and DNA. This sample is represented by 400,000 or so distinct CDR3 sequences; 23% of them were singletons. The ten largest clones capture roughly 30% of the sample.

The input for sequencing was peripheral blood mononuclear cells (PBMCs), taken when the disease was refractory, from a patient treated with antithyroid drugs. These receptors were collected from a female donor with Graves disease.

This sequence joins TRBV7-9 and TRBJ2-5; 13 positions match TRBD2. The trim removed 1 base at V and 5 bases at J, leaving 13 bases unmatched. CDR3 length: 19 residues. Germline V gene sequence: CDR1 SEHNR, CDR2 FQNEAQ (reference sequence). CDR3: CASSLEQGLAGMNRETQYF. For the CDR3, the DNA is TGTGCCAGCAGCTTAGAGCAGGGACTAGCGGGGATGAACCGGGAGACCCAGTACTTC.

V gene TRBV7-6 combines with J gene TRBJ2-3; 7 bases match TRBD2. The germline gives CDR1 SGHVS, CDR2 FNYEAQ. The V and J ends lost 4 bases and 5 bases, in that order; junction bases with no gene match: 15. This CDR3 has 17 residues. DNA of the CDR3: TGTGCCAGCAGCTCACGACCAGCGGGGAGACCGAGAGATACGCAGTATTTT. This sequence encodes CASSSRPAGRPRDTQYF.

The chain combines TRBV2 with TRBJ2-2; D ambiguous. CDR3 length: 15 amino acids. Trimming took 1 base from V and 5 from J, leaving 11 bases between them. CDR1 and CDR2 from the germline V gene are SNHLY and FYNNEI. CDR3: CASSEGQVGTGELFF. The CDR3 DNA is TGTGCCAGCAGTGAAGGGCAGGTCGGGACCGGGGAGCTGTTTTTT.

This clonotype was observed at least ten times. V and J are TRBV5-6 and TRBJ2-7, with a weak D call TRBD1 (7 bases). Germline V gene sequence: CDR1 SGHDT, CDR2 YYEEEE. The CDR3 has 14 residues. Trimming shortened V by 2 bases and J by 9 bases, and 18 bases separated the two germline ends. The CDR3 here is CASSFLDREDVQYF. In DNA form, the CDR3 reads TGTGCCAGCAGCTTTCTCGACAGGGAGGATGTGCAGTACTTC. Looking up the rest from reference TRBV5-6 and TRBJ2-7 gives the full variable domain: DAGVTQSPTHLIKTRGQQVTLRCSPKSGHDTVSWYQQALGQGPQFIFQYYEEEERQRGNFPDRFSGHQFPNYSSELNVNALLLGDSALYLCASSFLDREDVQYFGPGTRLTVT.

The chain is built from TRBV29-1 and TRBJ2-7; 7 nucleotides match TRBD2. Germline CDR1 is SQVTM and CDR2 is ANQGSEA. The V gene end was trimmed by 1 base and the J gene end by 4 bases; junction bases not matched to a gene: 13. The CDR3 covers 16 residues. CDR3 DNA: TGCAGCGTTGAAGGAGGGTTGACGGGAGGAGGGTACGAGCAGTACTTC. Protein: CSVEGGLTGGGYEQYF.

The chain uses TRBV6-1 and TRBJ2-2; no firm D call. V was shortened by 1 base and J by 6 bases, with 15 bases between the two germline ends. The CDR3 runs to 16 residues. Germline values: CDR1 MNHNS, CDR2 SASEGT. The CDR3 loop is CASSEGFSQVAGELFF. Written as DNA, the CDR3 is TGTGCCAGCAGTGAAGGATTCAGCCAAGTCGCCGGGGAGCTGTTTTTT.

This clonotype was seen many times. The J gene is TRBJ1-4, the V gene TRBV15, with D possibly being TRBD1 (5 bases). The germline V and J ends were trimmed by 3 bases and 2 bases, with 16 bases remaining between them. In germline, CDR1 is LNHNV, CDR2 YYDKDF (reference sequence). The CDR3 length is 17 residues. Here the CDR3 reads CATSSTLGGDTNEKLFF. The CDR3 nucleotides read TGTGCCACCAGCAGCACCTTGGGGGGTGATACTAATGAAAAACTGTTTTTT.

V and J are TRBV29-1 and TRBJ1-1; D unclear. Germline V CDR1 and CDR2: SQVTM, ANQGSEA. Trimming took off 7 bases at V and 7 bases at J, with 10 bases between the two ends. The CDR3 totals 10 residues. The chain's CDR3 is CSDKWGEAFF. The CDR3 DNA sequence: TGCAGCGACAAGTGGGGTGAAGCTTTCTTT.

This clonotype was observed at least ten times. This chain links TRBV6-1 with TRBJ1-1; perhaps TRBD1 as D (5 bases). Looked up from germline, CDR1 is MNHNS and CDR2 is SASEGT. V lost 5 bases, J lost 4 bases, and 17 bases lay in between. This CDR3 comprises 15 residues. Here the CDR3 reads CASSPPVEGSTEAFF. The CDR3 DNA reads TGTGCCAGCAGTCCCCCCGTGGAGGGGTCCACTGAAGCTTTCTTT.

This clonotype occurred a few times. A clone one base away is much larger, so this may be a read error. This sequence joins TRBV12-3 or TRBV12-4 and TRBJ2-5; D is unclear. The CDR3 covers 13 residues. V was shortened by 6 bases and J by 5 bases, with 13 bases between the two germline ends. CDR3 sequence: CASRPLGRETQYF. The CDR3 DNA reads TGTGCCAGCAGACCCCTAGGACGGGAGACCCAGTACTTC.

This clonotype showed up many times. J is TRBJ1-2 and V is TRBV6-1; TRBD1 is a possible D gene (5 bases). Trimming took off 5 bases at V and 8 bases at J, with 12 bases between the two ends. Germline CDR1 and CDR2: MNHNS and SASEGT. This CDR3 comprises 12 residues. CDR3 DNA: TGTGCCAGCAGTATAAGACAGTTCGGCTACACCTTC. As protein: CASSIRQFGYTF.

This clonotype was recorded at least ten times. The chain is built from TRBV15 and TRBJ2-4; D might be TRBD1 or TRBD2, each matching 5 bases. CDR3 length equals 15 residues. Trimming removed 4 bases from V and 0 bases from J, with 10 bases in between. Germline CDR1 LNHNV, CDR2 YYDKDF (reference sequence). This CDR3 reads CATSMGRLAKNIQYF. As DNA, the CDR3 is TGTGCCACCAGCATGGGACGTCTAGCCAAAAACATTCAGTACTTC.

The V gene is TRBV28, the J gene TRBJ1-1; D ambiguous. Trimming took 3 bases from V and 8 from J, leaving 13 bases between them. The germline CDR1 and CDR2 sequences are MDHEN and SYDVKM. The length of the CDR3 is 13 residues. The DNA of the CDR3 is TGTGCCAGCAGTTTGGTAGGTTGGACGGAAGCTTTCTTT. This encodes CASSLVGWTEAFF.

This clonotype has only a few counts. Here the CDR3 reads CASSYLGGEQYF. CDR3 DNA sequence: TGTGCCAGCAGCTACCTGGGGGGCGAGCAGTACTTC. The chain employs TRBV7-2 and TRBJ2-7, with D perhaps TRBD2 (6 bases). Trimming took off 4 bases at V and 6 bases at J, with 10 bases between the two ends. This CDR3 has 12 residues. Looked up from germline, CDR1 is SGHTA and CDR2 is FQGNSA.

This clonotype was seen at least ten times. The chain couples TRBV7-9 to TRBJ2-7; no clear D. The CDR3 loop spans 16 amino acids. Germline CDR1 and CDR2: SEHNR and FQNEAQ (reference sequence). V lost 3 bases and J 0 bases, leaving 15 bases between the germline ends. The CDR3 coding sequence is TGTGCCAGCAGCTTCCGATCAGAGAGTAACTCCTACGAGCAGTACTTC. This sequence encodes CASSFRSESNSYEQYF.

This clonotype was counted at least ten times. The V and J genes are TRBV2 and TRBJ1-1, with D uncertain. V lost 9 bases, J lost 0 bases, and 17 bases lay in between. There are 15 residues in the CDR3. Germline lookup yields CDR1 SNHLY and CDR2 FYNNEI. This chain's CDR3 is CARSDRAGLNTEAFF. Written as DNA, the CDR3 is TGTGCCAGGTCAGATCGGGCGGGGTTGAACACTGAAGCTTTCTTT.

DNA for the CDR3: TGTGCCAGCACGGGACAGTTCGTCGACGAGCAGTACTTC. This encodes CASTGQFVDEQYF. The chain recombines TRBV7-9 with TRBJ2-7; 7 positions match TRBD1. The CDR3 totals 13 residues. V lost 7 bases to trimming and J lost 5 bases; unmatched junction nucleotides: 8. Germline V lookup: CDR1 SEHNR, CDR2 FQNEAQ (reference sequence).

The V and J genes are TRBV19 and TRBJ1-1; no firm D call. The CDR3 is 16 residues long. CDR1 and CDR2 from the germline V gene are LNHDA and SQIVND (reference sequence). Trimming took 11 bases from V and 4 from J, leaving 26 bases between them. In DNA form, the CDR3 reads TGTGCCTCGATCATGCACGGAAGGAGGGATGCCACTGAAGCTTTCTTT. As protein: CASIMHGRRDATEAFF.

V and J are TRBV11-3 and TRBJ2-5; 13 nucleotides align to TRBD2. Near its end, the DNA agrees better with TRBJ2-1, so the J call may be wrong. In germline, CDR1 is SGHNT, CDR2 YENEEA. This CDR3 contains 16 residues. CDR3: CASSPRTSGSVNEQFF. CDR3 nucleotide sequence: TGTGCCAGCAGCCCCCGGACTAGCGGGAGCGTTAATGAGCAGTTCTTC.